This entry concerns a single T cell receptor beta chain. Its cognate antigen is unknown. The data were obtained in a study of cytomegalovirus exposure and HLA in healthy donors. Looked up from germline, CDR1 is PRHDT and CDR2 is FYEKMQ (reference sequence). V dropped 4 bases and J dropped 4; count of bases not matched to a gene: 18. This CDR3 has 18 amino acids. With 60 Vbeta and 13 Jbeta primers, the PCR was carried out. The protocol was immunoSEQ multiplex PCR, while the TCRdb copy is restricted to in-frame clones and leaves out a portion. The sample comprises roughly 150,000 clones, roughly 77% of which are singletons, and about 3.7% rests with the top ten. Study outcomes and limitations: The majority of CMV-associated TCR beta chains were reported as apparently HLA-restricted in a later analysis.

Unrecorded immune exposure was likely among donors, who were nominally healthy when sampled. The clonotype comes from a male donor in good health and CMV-seronegative. The genes are TRBV13 and TRBJ2-7; TRBD2 matches at 8 bases. The specimen sequenced was PBMCs. DNA of the CDR3: TGTGCCAGCAGCTCGACAACCTTCTTTCGGGAGGGCCGGTACGAGCAGTACTTC. Protein: CASSSTTFFREGRYEQYF. Full variable domain (rest looked up from reference TRBV13 and TRBJ2-7): AAGVIQSPRHLIKEKRETATLKCYPIPRHDTVYWYQQGPGQDPQFLISFYEKMQSDKGSIPDRFSAQQFSDYHSELNMSSLELGDSALYFCASSSTTFFREGRYEQYFGPGTRLTVT.